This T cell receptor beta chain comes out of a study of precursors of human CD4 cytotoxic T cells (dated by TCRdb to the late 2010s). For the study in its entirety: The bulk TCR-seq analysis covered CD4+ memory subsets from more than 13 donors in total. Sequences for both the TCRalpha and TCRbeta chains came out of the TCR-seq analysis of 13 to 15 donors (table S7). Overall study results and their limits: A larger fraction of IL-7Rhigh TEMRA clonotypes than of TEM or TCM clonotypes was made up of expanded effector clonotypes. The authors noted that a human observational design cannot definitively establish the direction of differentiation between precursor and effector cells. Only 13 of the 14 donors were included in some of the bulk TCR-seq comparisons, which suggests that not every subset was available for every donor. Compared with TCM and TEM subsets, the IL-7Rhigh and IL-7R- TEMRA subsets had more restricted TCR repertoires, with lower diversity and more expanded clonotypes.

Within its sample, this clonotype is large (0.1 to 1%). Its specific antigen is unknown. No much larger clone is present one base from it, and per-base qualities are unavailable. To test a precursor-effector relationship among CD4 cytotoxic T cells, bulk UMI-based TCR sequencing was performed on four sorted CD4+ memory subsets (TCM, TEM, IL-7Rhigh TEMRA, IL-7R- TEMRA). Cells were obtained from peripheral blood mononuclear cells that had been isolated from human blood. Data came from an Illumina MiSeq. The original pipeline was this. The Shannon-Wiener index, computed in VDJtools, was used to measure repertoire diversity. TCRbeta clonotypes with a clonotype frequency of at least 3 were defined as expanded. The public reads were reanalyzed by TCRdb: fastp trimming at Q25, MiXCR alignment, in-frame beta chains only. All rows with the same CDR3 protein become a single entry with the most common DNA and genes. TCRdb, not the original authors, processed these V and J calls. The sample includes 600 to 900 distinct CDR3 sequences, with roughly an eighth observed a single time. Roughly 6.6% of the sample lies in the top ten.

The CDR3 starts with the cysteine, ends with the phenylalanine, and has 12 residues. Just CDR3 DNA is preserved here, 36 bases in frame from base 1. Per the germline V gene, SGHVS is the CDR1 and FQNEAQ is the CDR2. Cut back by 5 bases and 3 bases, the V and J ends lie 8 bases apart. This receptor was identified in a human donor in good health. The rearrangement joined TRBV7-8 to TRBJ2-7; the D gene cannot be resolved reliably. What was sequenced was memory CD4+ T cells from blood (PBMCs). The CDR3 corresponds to CASSPSGYEQYF. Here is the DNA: TGTGCCAGCAGCCCATCGGGCTACGAGCAGTACTTC. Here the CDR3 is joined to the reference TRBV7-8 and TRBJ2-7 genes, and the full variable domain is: GAGVSQSPRYKVAKRGQDVALRCDPISGHVSLFWYQQALGQGPEFLTYFQNEAQLDKSGLPSDRFFAERPEGSVSTLKIQRTQQEDSAVYLCASSPSGYEQYFGPGTRLTVT.